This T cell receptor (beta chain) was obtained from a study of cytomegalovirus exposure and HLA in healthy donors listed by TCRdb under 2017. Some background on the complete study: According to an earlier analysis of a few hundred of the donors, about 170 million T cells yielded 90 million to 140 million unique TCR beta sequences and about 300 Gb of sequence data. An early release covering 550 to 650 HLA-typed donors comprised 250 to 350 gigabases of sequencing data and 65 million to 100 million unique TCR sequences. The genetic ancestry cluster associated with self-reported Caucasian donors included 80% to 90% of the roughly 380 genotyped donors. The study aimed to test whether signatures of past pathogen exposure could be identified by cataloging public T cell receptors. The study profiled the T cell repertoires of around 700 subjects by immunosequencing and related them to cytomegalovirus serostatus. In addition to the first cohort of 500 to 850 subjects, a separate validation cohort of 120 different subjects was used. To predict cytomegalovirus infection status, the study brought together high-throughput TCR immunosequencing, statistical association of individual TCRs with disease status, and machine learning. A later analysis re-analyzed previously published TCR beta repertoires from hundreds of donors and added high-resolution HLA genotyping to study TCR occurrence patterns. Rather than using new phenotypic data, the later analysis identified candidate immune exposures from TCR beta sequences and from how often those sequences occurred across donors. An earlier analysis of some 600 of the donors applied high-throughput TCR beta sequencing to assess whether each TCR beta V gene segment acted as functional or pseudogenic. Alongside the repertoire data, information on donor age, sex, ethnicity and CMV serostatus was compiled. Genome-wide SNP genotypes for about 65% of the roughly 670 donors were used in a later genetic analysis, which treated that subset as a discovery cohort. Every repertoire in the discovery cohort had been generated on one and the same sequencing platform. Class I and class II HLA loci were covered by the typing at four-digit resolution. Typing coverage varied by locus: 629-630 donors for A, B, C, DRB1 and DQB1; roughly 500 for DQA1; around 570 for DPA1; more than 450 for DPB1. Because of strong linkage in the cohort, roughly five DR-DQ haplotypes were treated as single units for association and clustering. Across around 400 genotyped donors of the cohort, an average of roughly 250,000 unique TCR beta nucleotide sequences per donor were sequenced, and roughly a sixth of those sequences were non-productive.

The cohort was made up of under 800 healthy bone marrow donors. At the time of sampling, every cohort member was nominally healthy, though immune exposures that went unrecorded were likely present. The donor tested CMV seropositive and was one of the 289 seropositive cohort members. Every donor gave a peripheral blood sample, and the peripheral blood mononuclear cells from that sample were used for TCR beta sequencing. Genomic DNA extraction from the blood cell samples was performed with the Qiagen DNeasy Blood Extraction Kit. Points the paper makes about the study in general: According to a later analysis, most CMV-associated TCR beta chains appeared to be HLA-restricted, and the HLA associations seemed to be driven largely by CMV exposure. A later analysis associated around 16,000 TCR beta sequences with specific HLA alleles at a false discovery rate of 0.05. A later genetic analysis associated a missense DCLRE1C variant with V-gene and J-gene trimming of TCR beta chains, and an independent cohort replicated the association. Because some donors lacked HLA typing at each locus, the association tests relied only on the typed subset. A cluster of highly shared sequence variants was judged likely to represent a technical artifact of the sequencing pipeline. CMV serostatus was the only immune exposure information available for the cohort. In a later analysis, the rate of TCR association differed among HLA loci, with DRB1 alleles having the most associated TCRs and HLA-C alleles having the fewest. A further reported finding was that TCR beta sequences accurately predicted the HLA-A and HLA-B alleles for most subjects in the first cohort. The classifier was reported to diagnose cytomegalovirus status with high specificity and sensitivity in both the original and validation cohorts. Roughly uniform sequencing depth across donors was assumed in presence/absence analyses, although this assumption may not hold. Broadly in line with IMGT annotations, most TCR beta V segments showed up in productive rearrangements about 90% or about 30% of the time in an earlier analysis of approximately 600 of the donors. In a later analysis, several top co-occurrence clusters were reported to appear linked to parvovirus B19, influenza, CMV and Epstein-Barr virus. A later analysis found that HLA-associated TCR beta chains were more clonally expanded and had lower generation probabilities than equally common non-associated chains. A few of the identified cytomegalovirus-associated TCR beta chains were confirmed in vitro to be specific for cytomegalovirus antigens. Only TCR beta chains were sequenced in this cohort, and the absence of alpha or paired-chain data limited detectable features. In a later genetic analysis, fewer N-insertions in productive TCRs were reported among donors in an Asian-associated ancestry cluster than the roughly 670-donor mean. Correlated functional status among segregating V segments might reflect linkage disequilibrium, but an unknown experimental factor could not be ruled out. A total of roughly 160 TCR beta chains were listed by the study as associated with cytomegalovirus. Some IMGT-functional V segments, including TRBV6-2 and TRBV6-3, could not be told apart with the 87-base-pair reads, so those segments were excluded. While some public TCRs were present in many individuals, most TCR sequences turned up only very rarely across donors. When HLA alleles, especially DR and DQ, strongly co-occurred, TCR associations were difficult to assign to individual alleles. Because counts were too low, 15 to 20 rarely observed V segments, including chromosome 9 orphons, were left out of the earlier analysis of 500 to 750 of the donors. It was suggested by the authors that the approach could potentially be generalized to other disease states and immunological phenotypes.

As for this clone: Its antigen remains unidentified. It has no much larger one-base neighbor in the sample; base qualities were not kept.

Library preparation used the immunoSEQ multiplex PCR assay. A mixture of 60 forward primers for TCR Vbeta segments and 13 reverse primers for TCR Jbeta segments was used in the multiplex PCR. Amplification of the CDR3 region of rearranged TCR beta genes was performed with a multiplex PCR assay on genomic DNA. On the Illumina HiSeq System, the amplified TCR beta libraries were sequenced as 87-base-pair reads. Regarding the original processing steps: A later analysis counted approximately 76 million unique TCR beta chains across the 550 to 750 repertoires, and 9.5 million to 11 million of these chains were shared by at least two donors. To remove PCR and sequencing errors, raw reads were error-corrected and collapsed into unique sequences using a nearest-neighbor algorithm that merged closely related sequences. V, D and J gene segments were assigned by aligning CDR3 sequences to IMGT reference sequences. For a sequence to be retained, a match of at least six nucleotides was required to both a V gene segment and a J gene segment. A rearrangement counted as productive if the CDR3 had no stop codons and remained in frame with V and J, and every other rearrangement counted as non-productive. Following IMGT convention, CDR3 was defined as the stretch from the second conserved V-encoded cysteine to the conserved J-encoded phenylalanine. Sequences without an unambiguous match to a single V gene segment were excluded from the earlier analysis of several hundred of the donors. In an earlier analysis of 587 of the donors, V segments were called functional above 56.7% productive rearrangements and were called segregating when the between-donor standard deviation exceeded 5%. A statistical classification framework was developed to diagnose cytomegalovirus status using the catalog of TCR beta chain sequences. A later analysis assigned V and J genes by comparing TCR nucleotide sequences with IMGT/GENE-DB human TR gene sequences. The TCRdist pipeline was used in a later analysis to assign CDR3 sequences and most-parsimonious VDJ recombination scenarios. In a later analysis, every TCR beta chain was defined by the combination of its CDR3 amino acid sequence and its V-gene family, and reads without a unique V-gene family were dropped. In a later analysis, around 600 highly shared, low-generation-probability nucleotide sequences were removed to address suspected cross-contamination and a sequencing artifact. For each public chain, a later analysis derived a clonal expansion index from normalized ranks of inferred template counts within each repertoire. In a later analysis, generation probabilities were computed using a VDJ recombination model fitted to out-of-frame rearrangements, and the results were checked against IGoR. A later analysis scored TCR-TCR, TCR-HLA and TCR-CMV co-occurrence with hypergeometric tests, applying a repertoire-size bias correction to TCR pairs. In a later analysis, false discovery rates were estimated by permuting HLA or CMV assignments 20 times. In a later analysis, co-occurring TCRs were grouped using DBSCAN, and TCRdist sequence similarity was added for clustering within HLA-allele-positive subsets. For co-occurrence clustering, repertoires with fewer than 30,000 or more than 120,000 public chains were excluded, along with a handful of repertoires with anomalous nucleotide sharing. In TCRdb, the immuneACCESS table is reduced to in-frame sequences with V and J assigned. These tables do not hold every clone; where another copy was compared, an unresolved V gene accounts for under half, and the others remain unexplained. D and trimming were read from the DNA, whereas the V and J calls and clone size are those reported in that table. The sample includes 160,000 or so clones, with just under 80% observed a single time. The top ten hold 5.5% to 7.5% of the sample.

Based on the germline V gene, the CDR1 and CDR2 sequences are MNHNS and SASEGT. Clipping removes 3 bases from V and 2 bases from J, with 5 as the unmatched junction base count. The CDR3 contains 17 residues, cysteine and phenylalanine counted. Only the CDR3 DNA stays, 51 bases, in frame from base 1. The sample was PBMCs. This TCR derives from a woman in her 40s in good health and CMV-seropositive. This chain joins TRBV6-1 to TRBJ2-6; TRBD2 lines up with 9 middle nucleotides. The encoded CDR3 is CASSERGGQAGANVLTF. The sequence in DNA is TGTGCCAGCAGTGAGCGGGGGGGCCAGGCTGGGGCCAACGTCCTGACTTTC.